This T cell receptor (beta chain) was identified in a study of CD8 T cells in Susac syndrome. Across the whole study: Each patient with Susac syndrome, at the time of blood draw, was therapy-naive, on corticosteroids, or on intravenous immunoglobulin alone.

A quantity of roughly 0.5 to 1 ug RNA underwent reverse transcription using random hexamers. An immunoSEQ multiplex PCR amplified TCR beta CDR3 over 54 Vbeta and 13 Jbeta. TCRdb re-derived calls from the immunoSEQ multiplex PCR reads in MiXCR, one entry per CDR3 protein. The table lists 150,000 to 190,000 distinct CDR3 sequences, 95% of them singletons. The CDR3 consists of 15 residues. Per the germline V gene, CDR1 is SGHRS and CDR2 is YFSETQ. V was pared by 7 bases and J by 10 bases, with 13 bases of the junction left unmatched. High-throughput TCR beta sequencing covered peripheral CD8+ and CD4+ T cells.

The sequence was collected from a human donor with Susac syndrome. Sequenced input: CD4+ T cells from PBMCs. The J gene is TRBJ1-6, the V gene TRBV5-1; the match to TRBD1 covers 8 bases. The CDR3 DNA reads TGCGCCAGCGCTGAGGGGACAGGCTCGGGGTCACCCCTCCACTTT. Translation gives CASAEGTGSGSPLHF.